This entry is about one T cell receptor beta chain. Trimming pared 5 bases from V and 8 bases from J, leaving 18 bases between. This CDR3 contains 15 residues. Germline V lookup: CDR1 MNHEY, CDR2 SMNVEV (reference sequence). RNA, at roughly 0.45 to 1 ug, was reverse transcribed with random hexamers. TCRdb re-called the immunoSEQ multiplex PCR reads through MiXCR, storing one row per CDR3 protein. The table has a few hundred thousand distinct CDR3 sequences, approximately 89% seen once. The data are from a study of CD8 T cells in Susac syndrome. The sequence was collected from a human donor with multiple sclerosis. The source material was CD8+ T cells from PBMCs. This chain uses TRBV27 with TRBJ1-4, with no clear D. CDR3 loop: CASSPTAFGWEKLFF. DNA for the CDR3: TGTGCCAGCAGTCCCACAGCTTTTGGTTGGGAAAAACTGTTTTTT.